The 30 T cell receptor beta chains reported below all come from one sample, sequenced in a study of CD8+CD57+ T cells in acquired aplastic anemia. Selection for sequencing was limited to patients who had shown CD8+CD57+ cell expansion by flow cytometry. Genomic DNA, the template, was used for profiling of the TCR beta VDJ and CDR3. TCRdb independently ran MiXCR on the reads; one entry per CDR3 protein. The table has 150,000 to 200,000 distinct CDR3 sequences, roughly 50% seen once. The sequenced material came from sorted CD4+, CD8+, or CD8+CD57+ T cells (not recorded which) from PBMCs. These receptor sequences come from a human donor with aplastic anemia.

The chain carries TRBV6-1 and TRBJ2-7, with unresolved D. Germline CDR1 reads MNHNS; CDR2 reads SASEGT. V shed 9 bases and J shed 0 bases, with 18 bases lying between them. This CDR3 has 15 amino acids. In DNA, the CDR3 is TGTGCCAGTGCTGGCACCTCAAGAAGCTCCTACGAGCAGTACTTC. Translation: CASAGTSRSSYEQYF.

Notes on this clonotype: This is likely a read error, given that the CDR3 carries no conserved phenylalanine or tryptophan at its end. The DNA is omitted, as the CDR3 cannot be located on it reliably, and the CDR3 follows TCRdb's listing. The chain links TRBV24-1 to TRBJ2-6; TRBD1 was called by the table and not checked on the DNA. Looked up from germline, CDR1 is KGHDR and CDR2 is SFDVKD. The CDR3 sequence runs 17 residues, both termini included. The CDR3 sequence: CATSDPGRFSGANVLTV.

The V call is TRBV29-1, the J call TRBJ2-1; TRBD2 agrees at 15 bases. The J segment lost 4 bases and the V segment lost 1 base, leaving 8 bases of the junction unmatched. Germline V gene sequence: CDR1 SQVTM, CDR2 ANQGSEA. The CDR3 has 18 residues. The CDR3 reads CSVEVRGLAGGGYNEQFF. CDR3 sequence (DNA): TGCAGCGTTGAAGTTCGGGGACTAGCGGGGGGCGGATACAATGAGCAGTTCTTC.

This clonotype was detected ten times or more. This CDR3 reads CSYPWDYGYTF. The DNA of the CDR3 is TGCAGCTACCCTTGGGACTATGGCTACACCTTC. V and J are TRBV20-1 and TRBJ1-2; D is unclear. The CDR3 is made up of 11 amino acids. Germline V gives CDR1 DFQATT, CDR2 SNEGSKA (reference sequence).

CDR3 DNA: TGTGCCAGCAGTGAAACCTCTTGGCAGGGGGGACCTAATGAAAAACTGTTTTTT. Its protein is CASSETSWQGGPNEKLFF. The rearrangement uses TRBV25-1 and TRBJ1-4; TRBD1 agrees at 7 bases. CDR3 length: 18 residues. With V trimmed by 2 bases and J by 3 bases, 12 bases remained unmatched. CDR1 and CDR2 (germline): MGHDK, SYGVNS. Full variable domain (rest looked up from reference TRBV25-1 and TRBJ1-4): EADIYQTPRYLVIGTGKKITLECSQTMGHDKMYWYQQDPGMELHLIHYSYGVNSTEKGDLSSESTVSRIRTEHFPLTLESARPSHTSQYLCASSETSWQGGPNEKLFFGSGTQLSVL.

To note about this clonotype: This sequence may be a read error, since a much larger clone differs from it by one base. The genes are TRBV7-2 and TRBJ1-4; D remains ambiguous. The V end was cut by 3 bases, the J end by 5 bases, with 10 bases between. Germline lookup yields CDR1 SGHTA and CDR2 FQGNSA. The CDR3 has 14 residues. For the CDR3, the DNA is TGTGCCAGCAGCTTTACAGTGGGCAATGAAAAACTGTTTTTT. It yields the protein CASSFTVGNEKLFF.

In this sample, this clonotype turned up a few times. The chain combines TRBV24-1 with TRBJ2-2; 9 nucleotides line up with TRBD1. Germline V gene data show CDR1 as KGHDR and CDR2 as SFDVKD. This CDR3 comprises 17 residues. Trimming cost V 2 bases and J 3 bases; bases outside gene matches: 6. Here the CDR3 reads CATSDSDRGGDTGELFF. In nucleotides, the CDR3 is TGTGCCACCAGTGATTCGGACAGGGGAGGGGACACCGGGGAGCTGTTTTTT.

This clonotype was counted once. CDR3: CATSDFRGTGEQYF. CDR3 in DNA: TGTGCCACCAGTGATTTTAGGGGAACCGGGGAGCAGTACTTC. The chain couples TRBV24-1 to TRBJ2-7; possible D gene TRBD1, 5 bases. V lost 1 base and J 7 bases, leaving 13 bases between the germline ends. Germline V gives CDR1 KGHDR, CDR2 SFDVKD. The CDR3 extends over 14 amino acids.

There are many counts of this clonotype. The chain links TRBV7-2 to TRBJ1-5; a possible D gene is TRBD1 (6 bases). The germline CDR1 and CDR2 sequences are SGHTA and FQGNSA. V was trimmed by 1 base and J by 9 bases, leaving 13 bases between them. The CDR3 sequence is 14 residues long. CDR3 protein: CASSLGGGGSPQHF. CDR3 bases: TGTGCCAGCAGCTTAGGTGGAGGGGGGTCGCCCCAGCATTTT.

This clonotype was counted a single time. The chain has TRBV19 and TRBJ1-5; maybe TRBD1 (5 bases). CDR3 length: 15 amino acids. Germline lookup yields CDR1 LNHDA and CDR2 SQIVND (reference sequence). V shed 6 bases and J shed 3 bases, with 15 bases lying between them. CDR3 nucleotide sequence: TGTGCCAGTAGGGTCGGACACGGCTACAATCAGCCCCAGCATTTT. Translation gives CASRVGHGYNQPQHF.

The rearrangement joins TRBV25-1 to TRBJ2-7; 8 nucleotides agree with TRBD2. J was trimmed by 4 bases and V by 7 bases; bases with no gene match: 6. The length of the CDR3 is 13 residues. The germline gives CDR1 MGHDK, CDR2 SYGVNS. The CDR3 protein is CASNSGSTYEQYF. For the CDR3, the DNA is TGTGCCAGCAACAGCGGGAGTACTTACGAGCAGTACTTC.

This chain joins TRBV19 and TRBJ2-2; possibly TRBD1 or TRBD2 for D (6 bases each). CDR1 and CDR2 from the germline V gene are LNHDA and SQIVND (reference sequence). The CDR3 is made up of 15 amino acids. Trimming took 7 bases from V and 0 from J, leaving 12 bases between them. The CDR3 region is CASIGGSANTGELFF. The DNA for the CDR3 is TGTGCCAGTATCGGGGGCAGCGCGAACACCGGGGAGCTGTTTTTT.

The genes are TRBV15 and TRBJ2-3; 9 bases are a match to TRBD2. Germline lookup yields CDR1 LNHNV and CDR2 YYDKDF (reference sequence). CDR3 size: 15 residues. V shed 2 bases and J 2 bases; nucleotides not matched to a gene: 2. The CDR3 is CATSRRTSDTDTQYF. The CDR3 bases are TGTGCCACCAGCAGAAGGACTAGCGACACAGATACGCAGTATTTT.

The chain carries TRBV24-1 and TRBJ2-3; D gene unclear. The CDR3 sequence is 14 residues long. With 0 bases removed from V and 4 bases from J, the gap between germline ends came to 7 bases. CDR1 KGHDR and CDR2 SFDVKD come from the germline V gene. Written as DNA, the CDR3 is TGTGCCACCAGTGATTTGCCGCCGGCAGATACGCAGTATTTT. As protein: CATSDLPPADTQYF.

The gene calls are TRBV27 and TRBJ1-2; D ambiguous. The CDR3 sequence is 15 residues long. V shed 4 bases and J shed 1 base, with 13 bases lying between them. The germline V gene has CDR1 MNHEY and CDR2 SMNVEV (reference sequence). CDR3 sequence (DNA): TGTGCCAGCAGTTCTCCGTCCTTAGGTAACTATGGCTACACCTTC. Encoded protein: CASSSPSLGNYGYTF.

The chain links TRBV19 to TRBJ1-6; D not certain. The CDR3 has 13 residues. CDR1 is LNHDA and CDR2 is SQIVND in the germline V gene (reference sequence). Trimming pared 3 bases from V and 10 bases from J, leaving 10 bases between. For the CDR3, the DNA is TGTGCCAGTAGTATGGCATTGGAGTCACCCCTCCACTTT. This sequence encodes CASSMALESPLHF.

As to this clonotype: This may be a read error: a much more frequent sequence differs by one nucleotide. The chain has TRBV5-1 and TRBJ2-5; TRBD2 agrees at 9 bases. Looked up from germline, CDR1 is SGHRS and CDR2 is YFSETQ. The CDR3 sequence is 16 residues long. The CDR3 loop reads CSSSLSSGGRAGTQYF. For the CDR3, the DNA is TGCTCCAGCAGCTTGAGTAGCGGGGGTCGCGCAGGGACCCAGTACTTC. The whole variable domain, filled in from reference TRBV5-1 and TRBJ2-5, reads KAGVTQTPRYLIKTRGQQVTLSCSPISGHRSVSWYQQTPGQGLQFLFEYFSETQRNKGNFPGRFSGRQFSNSRSEMNVSTLELGDSALYLCSSSLSSGGRAGTQYFGPGTRLLVL.

Only a few counts were recorded for this clonotype. The rearrangement joins TRBV4-3 to TRBJ2-3; 9 positions match TRBD2. Trimming took 4 bases from V and 2 from J; bases not matched to a gene: 10. The CDR3 loop spans 17 amino acids. Germline CDR1 LGHNA, CDR2 YSLEER. Here the CDR3 reads CASSPRGAGGHTDTQYF. CDR3 DNA sequence: TGCGCCAGCAGCCCCAGAGGGGCGGGGGGGCACACAGATACGCAGTATTTT.

A word on this clonotype: A much more abundant neighbour one base away suggests this may be a read error. This likely comes from a read error, as the CDR3 has no conserved phenylalanine or tryptophan at its end. This rearrangement joins TRBV6-6 to TRBJ2-5, with D tentatively TRBD1 or TRBD2 (5 bases each). Germline-derived CDR1 and CDR2 are MNHNY and SVGAGI (reference sequence). The CDR3 loop spans 13 amino acids. Trimming took 9 bases from V and 5 from J, leaving 16 bases between them. DNA of the CDR3: TGTGCCAGTGCTCAGAGTTGGGGGGAGACCCAGTACTCC. Protein: CASAQSWGETQYS.

The table lists this clonotype with a count of one. At one end, the junction sequence differs from germline, possibly due to a read error. The V and J genes are TRBV3-1 and TRBJ1-3, with 7 nucleotides matching TRBD1. From germline, CDR1 is LGHDT and CDR2 YNNKEL (reference sequence). The CDR3 has 14 residues. The CDR3: CASSRGTDRNAIYF. CDR3 nucleotides: TGTGCCAGCAGCAGGGGGACAGATAGAAACGCCATATATTTT.

This clonotype was counted many times. V gene TRBV29-1 combines with J gene TRBJ2-1, with a possible D match to TRBD2 (5 bases). This CDR3 is built from 9 residues. Germline lookup yields CDR1 SQVTM and CDR2 ANQGSEA. V lost 7 bases and J 10 bases, leaving 8 bases between the germline ends. This CDR3 reads CSAGGEQFF. In DNA, the CDR3 is TGCAGCGCTGGAGGCGAGCAGTTCTTC.

The chain couples TRBV2 to TRBJ2-3; 7 bases align to TRBD1. With 5 bases clipped from V and 6 bases from J, the junction kept 5 bases outside the gene matches. This CDR3 spans 13 amino acids. Germline V gene data show CDR1 as SNHLY and CDR2 as FYNNEI. CDR3: CASSTTTGDTQYF. The DNA for the CDR3 is TGTGCCAGCAGTACAACGACAGGGGATACGCAGTATTTT.

The sample holds a few counts of this clonotype. The chain couples TRBV10-3 to TRBJ1-5; D might be TRBD1 (5 bases). The CDR3 runs 15 residues. Germline CDR1 and CDR2: ENHRY and SYGVKD. V lost 6 bases and J 2 bases, leaving 14 bases between the germline ends. CDR3 sequence: CAISGGRDGNQPQHF. The CDR3 DNA reads as TGTGCCATCAGCGGGGGTCGGGACGGCAATCAGCCCCAGCATTTT.

This clonotype has just a few counts. This chain connects TRBV7-6 to TRBJ2-1; possibly TRBD1 or TRBD2 for D (5 bases each). V lost 5 bases to trimming and J lost 3 bases, with 8 bases between them. Germline-derived CDR1 and CDR2 are SGHVS and FNYEAQ. This CDR3 comprises 13 residues. The CDR3 loop is CASSRDGYNEQFF. The CDR3 DNA reads TGTGCCAGCAGCCGGGACGGCTACAATGAGCAGTTCTTC. The full variable domain, in which reference TRBV7-6 and TRBJ2-1 provide the parts outside the CDR3, is GAGVSQSPRYKVTKRGQDVALRCDPISGHVSLYWYRQALGQGPEFLTYFNYEAQQDKSGLPNDRFSAERPEGSISTLTIQRTEQRDSAMYRCASSRDGYNEQFFGPGTRLTVL.

As to this clonotype: A much larger clone lies a single base off, so this may be a read error. This chain connects TRBV9 to TRBJ2-6; D may correspond to TRBD1 or TRBD2 (5 bases each). Germline values: CDR1 SGDLS, CDR2 YYNGEE. CDR3 size: 19 residues. CDR3 DNA sequence: TGTGCCAGCAGCGTAGGCCCGGGACGGGGTGTCTCTGGGGCCAACGCCCTGACTTTC. It is translated as CASSVGPGRGVSGANALTF. The whole variable domain, remainder taken from reference TRBV9 and TRBJ2-6, is DSGVTQTPKHLITATGQRVTLRCSPRSGDLSVYWYQQSLDQGLQFLIQYYNGEERAKGNILERFSAQQFPDLHSELNLSSLELGDSALYFCASSVGPGRGVSGANALTFGAGSRLTVL.

The V gene is TRBV20-1, the J gene TRBJ2-1; 11 nucleotides line up with TRBD2. CDR3 size: 17 residues. V gave up 3 bases and J gave up 4 bases; unmatched junction bases: 11. Germline V gene lookup returns CDR1 DFQATT and CDR2 SNEGSKA (reference sequence). This CDR3 reads CSARVFGLAGGYNEQFF. For the CDR3, the DNA is TGCAGTGCTAGGGTCTTCGGCCTAGCGGGGGGTTACAATGAGCAGTTCTTC.

This chain connects TRBV15 to TRBJ2-5; a possible D gene is TRBD1 (6 bases). This CDR3 region has 15 residues. Trimming pared 0 bases from V and 1 base from J, leaving 9 bases between. The germline V gene encodes CDR1 LNHNV and CDR2 YYDKDF (reference sequence). This CDR3 reads CATSRDQGPQETQYF. The DNA for the CDR3 is TGTGCCACCAGCAGAGATCAGGGGCCCCAAGAGACCCAGTACTTC.

There are many counts of this clonotype. The V gene is TRBV4-1, the J gene TRBJ1-2; TRBD1 is a possible D gene (5 bases). In germline, CDR1 is MGHRA, CDR2 YSYEKL. Trimming cost V 4 bases and J 8 bases, with 20 bases left between them. The CDR3 is made up of 15 amino acids. The CDR3 coding sequence is TGCGCCAGCAGCCGATCGGGGACCCAACTGGGGGGCTACACCTTC. Its translation: CASSRSGTQLGGYTF.

This clonotype has just a few counts. V usage is TRBV20-1 and J usage is TRBJ1-1; D perhaps matches TRBD1 (6 bases). Between the trimmed V and J ends, which lost 0 bases and 0 bases, there was a span of 11 bases. In germline, CDR1 is DFQATT, CDR2 SNEGSKA (reference sequence). CDR3 length equals 15 residues. CDR3 in DNA: TGCAGTGCTAGAGATGGGGGACAAATGAACACTGAAGCTTTCTTT. This translates into CSARDGGQMNTEAFF.

J is TRBJ1-1 and V is TRBV25-1; D is unresolved. V was cut by 5 bases and J by 0 bases, with 10 bases left in between. The germline V gene encodes CDR1 MGHDK and CDR2 SYGVNS. CDR3 size: 14 residues. CDR3 protein: CASSRTDMNTEAFF. The CDR3 DNA follows: TGTGCCAGCAGTCGAACGGATATGAACACTGAAGCTTTCTTT.